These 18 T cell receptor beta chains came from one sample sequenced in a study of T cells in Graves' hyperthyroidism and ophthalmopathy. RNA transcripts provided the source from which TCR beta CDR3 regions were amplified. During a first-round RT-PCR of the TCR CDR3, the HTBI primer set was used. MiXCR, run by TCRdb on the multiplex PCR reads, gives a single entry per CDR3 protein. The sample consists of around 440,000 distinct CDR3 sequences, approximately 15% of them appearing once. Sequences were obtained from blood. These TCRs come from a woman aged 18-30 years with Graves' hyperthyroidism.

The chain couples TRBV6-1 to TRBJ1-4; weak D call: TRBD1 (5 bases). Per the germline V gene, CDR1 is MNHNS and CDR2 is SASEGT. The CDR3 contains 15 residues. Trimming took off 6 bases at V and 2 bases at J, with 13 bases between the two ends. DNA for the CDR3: TGTGCCAGCAGCCTAGGTCGGGGGACTAATGAAAAACTGTTTTTT. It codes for CASSLGRGTNEKLFF.

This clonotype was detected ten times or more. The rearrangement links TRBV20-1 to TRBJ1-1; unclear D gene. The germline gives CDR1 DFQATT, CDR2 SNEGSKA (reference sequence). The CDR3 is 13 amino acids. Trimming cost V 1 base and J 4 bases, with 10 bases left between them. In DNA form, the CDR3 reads TGCAGTGCTAGAGCCCGGGGTAGCACTGAAGCTTTCTTT. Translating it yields CSARARGSTEAFF.

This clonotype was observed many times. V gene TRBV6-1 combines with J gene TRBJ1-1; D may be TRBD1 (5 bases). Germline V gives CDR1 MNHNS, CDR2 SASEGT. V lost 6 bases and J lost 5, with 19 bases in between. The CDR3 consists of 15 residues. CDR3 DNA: TGTGCCAGCAGGGTCACGGGCAGGGCAAGAACTGAAGCTTTCTTT. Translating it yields CASRVTGRARTEAFF.

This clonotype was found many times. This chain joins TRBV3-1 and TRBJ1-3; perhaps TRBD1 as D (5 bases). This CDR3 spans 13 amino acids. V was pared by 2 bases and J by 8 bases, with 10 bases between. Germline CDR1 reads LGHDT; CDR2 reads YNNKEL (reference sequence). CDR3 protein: CASSQLLGDTIYF. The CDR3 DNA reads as TGTGCCAGCAGCCAATTACTGGGGGACACCATATATTTT.

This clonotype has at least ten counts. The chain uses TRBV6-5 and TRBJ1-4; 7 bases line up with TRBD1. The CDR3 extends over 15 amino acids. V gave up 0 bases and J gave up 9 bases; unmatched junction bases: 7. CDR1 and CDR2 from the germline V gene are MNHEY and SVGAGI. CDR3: CASSYSWDSSQKLFF. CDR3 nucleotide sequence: TGTGCCAGCAGTTACTCGTGGGACAGTAGTCAAAAACTGTTTTTT.

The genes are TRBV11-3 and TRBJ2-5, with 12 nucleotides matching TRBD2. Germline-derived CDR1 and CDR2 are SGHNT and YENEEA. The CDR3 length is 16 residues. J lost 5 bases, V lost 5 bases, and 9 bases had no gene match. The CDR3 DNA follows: TGTGCCAGCAGCCCCGCTTGGACTAGCGGGATGGAGACCCAGTACTTC. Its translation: CASSPAWTSGMETQYF.

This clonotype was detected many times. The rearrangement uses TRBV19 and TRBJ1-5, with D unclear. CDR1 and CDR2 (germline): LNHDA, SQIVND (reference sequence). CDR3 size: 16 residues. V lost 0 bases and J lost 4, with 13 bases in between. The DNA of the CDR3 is TGTGCCAGTAGTATAGAGAGGCAGATGCGTAATCAGCCCCAGCATTTT. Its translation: CASSIERQMRNQPQHF.

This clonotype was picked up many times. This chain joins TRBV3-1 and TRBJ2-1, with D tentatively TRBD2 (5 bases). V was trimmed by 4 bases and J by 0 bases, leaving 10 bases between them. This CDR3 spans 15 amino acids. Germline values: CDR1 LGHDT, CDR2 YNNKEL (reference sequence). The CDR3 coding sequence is TGTGCCAGCAGCCCAGCGGCCCACTCCTACAATGAGCAGTTCTTC. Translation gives CASSPAAHSYNEQFF.

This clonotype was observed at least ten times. CDR3 amino acids: CASSLGRFYEQYF. The CDR3 DNA reads as TGCGCCAGCAGCTTGGGCCGTTTCTACGAGCAGTACTTC. V gene TRBV5-1 combines with J gene TRBJ2-7; no firm D call. Deletions cut 0 bases from V and 3 bases from J, with 7 bases between. The CDR3 covers 13 residues. Looked up from germline, CDR1 is SGHRS and CDR2 is YFSETQ.

The CDR3 coding sequence is TGTGCCAGCAGTTGGTTGGGGAGGGTTGGCTACACCTTC. Residues: CASSWLGRVGYTF. V usage is TRBV6-1 and J usage is TRBJ1-2; D call uncertain. Looked up from germline, CDR1 is MNHNS and CDR2 is SASEGT. The CDR3 is 13 residues long. V lost 5 bases and J 7 bases, leaving 14 bases between the germline ends.

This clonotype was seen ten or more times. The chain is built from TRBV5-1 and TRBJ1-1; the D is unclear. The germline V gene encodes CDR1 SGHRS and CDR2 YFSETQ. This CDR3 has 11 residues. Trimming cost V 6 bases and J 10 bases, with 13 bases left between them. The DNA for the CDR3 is TGCGCCAGCACGGGTAGGGAAGGAGCTTTCTTT. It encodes CASTGREGAFF.

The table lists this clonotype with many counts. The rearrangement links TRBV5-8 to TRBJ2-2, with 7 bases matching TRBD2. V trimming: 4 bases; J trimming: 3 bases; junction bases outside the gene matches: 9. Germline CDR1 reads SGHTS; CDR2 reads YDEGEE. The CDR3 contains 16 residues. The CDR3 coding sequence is TGTGCCAGCAGCCTTATCTCGGGAGGATACACCGGGGAGCTGTTTTTT. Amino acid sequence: CASSLISGGYTGELFF.

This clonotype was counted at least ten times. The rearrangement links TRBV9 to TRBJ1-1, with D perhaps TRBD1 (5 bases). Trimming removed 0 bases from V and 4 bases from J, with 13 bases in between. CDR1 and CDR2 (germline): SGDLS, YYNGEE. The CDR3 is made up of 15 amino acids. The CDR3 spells CASSVVAGRGTEAFF. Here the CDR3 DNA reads TGTGCCAGCAGCGTAGTGGCAGGGAGGGGCACTGAAGCTTTCTTT.

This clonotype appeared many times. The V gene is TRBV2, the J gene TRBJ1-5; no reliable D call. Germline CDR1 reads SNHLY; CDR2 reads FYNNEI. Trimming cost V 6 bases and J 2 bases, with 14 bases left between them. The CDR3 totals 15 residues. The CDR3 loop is CASSQTPLGNQPQHF. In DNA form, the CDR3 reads TGTGCCAGCAGCCAGACCCCCTTGGGCAATCAGCCCCAGCATTTT.

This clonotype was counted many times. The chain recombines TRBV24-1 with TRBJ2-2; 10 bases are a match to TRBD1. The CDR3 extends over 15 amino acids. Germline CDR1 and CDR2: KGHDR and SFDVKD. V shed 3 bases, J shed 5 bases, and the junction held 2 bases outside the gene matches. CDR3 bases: TGTGCCACCAGTGATGGGACAGGGGAGACCGGGGAGCTGTTTTTT. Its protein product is CATSDGTGETGELFF.

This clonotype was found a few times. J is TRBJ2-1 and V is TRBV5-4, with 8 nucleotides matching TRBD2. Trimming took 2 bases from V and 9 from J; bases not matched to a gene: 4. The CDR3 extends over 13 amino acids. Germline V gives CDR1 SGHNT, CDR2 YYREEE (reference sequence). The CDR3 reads CASSLKRESEQFF. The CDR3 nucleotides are TGTGCCAGCAGCTTAAAGCGGGAGAGTGAGCAGTTCTTC.

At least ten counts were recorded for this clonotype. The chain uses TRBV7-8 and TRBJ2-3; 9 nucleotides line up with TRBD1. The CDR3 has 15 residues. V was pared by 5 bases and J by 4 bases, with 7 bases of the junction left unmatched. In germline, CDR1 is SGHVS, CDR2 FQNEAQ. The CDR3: CASSRTGDIADTQYF. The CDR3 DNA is TGTGCCAGCAGCCGGACAGGGGACATCGCAGATACGCAGTATTTT.

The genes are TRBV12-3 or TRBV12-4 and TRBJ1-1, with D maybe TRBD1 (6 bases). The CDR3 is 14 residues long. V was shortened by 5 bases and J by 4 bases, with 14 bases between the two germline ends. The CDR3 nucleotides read TGTGCCAGCAGTCCCAGGGGTAGAGCCACTGAAGCTTTCTTT. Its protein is CASSPRGRATEAFF.